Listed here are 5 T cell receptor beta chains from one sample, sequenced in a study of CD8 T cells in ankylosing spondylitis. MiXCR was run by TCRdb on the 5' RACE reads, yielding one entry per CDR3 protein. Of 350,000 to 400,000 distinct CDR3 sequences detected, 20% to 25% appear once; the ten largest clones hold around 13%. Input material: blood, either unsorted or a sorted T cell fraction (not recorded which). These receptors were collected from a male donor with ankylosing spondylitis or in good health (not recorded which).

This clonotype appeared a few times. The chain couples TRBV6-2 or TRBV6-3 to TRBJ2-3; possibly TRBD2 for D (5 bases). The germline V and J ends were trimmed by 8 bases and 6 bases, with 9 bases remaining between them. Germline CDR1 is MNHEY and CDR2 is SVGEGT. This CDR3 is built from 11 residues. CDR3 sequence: CASWAGDTQYF. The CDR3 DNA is TGTGCCAGCTGGGCGGGCGATACGCAGTATTTT.

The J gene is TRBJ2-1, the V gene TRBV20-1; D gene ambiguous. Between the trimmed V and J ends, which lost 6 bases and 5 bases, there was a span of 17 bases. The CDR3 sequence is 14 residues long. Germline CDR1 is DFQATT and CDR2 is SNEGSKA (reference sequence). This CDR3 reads CSARPEGGNNEQFF. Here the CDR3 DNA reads TGCAGTGCCCGACCCGAAGGTGGCAACAATGAGCAGTTCTTC.

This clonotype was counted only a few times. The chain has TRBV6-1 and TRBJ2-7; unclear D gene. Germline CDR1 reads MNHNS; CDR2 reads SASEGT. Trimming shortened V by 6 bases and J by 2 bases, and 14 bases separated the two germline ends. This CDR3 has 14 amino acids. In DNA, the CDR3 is TGTGCCAGCAGCAAGCAGGAGTACCCCTACGAGCAGTACTTC. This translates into CASSKQEYPYEQYF.

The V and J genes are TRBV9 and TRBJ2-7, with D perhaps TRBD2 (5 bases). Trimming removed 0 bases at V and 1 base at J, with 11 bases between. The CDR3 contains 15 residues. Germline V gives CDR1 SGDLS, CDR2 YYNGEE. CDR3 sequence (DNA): TGTGCCAGCAGCGTAGGGACTTCCCGATCCTACGAGCAGTACTTC. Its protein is CASSVGTSRSYEQYF.

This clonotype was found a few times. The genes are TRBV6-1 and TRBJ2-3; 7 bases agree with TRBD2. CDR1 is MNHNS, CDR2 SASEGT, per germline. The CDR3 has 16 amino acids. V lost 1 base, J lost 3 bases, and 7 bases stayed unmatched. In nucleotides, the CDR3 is TGTGCCAGCAGTGAAGGGTTCGGTAGCGGGACAGATACGCAGTATTTT. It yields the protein CASSEGFGSGTDTQYF.